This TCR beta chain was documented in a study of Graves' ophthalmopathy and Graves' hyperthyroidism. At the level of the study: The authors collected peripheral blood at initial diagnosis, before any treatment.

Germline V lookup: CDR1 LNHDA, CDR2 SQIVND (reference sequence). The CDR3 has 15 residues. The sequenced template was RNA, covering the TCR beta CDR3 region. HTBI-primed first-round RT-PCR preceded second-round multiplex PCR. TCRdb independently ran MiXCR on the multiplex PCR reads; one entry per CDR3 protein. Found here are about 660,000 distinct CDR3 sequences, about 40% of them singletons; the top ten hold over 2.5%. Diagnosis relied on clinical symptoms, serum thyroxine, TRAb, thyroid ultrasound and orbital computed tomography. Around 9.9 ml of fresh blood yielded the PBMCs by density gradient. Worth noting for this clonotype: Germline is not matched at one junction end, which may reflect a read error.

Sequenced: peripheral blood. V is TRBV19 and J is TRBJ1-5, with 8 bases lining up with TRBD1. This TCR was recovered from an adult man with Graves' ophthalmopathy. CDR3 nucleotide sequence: TGTGCCAGTAGTCTCGGGCAGGGGGCAATTCAGTCCCAGCATTTT. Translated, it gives CASSLGQGAIQSQHF. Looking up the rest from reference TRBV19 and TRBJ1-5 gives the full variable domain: DGGITQSPKYLFRKEGQNVTLSCEQNLNHDAMYWYRQDPGQGLRLIYYSQIVNDFQKGDIAEGYSVSREKKESFPLTVTSAQKNPTAFYLCASSLGQGAIQSQHFGDGTRLSIL.